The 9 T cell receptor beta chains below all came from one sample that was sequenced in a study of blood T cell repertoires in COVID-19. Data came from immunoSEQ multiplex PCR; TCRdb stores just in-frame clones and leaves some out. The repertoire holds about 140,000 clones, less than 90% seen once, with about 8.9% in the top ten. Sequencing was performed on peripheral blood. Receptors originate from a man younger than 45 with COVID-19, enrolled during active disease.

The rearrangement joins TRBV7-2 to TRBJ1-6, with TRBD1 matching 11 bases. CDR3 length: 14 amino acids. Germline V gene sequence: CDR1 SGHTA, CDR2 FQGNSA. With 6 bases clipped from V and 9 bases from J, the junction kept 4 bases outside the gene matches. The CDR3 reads CASRTGTGGSPLHF. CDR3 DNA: TGTGCCAGCAGAACCGGGACAGGGGGTTCACCCCTCCACTTT.

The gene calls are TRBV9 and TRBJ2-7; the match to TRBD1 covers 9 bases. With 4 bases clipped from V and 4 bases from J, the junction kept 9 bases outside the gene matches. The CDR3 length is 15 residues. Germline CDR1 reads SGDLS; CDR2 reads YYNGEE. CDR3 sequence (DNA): TGTGCCAGCAGCACCGGGACAGGGCATGGTTACGAGCAGTACTTC. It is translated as CASSTGTGHGYEQYF.

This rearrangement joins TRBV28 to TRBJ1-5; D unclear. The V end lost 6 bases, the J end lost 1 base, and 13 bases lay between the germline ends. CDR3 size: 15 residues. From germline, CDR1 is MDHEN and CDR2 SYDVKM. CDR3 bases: TGTGCCAGCAGGCCATTCGGAGAAAGCAATCAGCCCCAGCATTTT. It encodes CASRPFGESNQPQHF. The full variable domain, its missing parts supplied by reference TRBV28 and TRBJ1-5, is DVKVTQSSRYLVKRTGEKVFLECVQDMDHENMFWYRQDPGLGLRLIYFSYDVKMKEKGDIPEGYSVSREKKERFSLILESASTNQTSMYLCASRPFGESNQPQHFGDGTRLSIL.

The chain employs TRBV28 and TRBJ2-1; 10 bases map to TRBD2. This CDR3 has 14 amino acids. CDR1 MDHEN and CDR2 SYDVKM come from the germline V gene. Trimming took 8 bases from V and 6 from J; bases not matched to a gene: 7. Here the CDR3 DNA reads TGTGCCAGCGACCCCAGGACTAGCGGCAATGAGCAGTTCTTC. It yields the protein CASDPRTSGNEQFF. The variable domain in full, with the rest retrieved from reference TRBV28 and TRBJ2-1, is DVKVTQSSRYLVKRTGEKVFLECVQDMDHENMFWYRQDPGLGLRLIYFSYDVKMKEKGDIPEGYSVSREKKERFSLILESASTNQTSMYLCASDPRTSGNEQFFGPGTRLTVL.

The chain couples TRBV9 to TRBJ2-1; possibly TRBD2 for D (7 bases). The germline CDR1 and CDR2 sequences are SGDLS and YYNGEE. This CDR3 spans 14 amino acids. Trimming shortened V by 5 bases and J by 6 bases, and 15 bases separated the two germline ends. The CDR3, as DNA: TGTGCCAGCAGTCCCCCCGCGGGGGCCAATGAGCAGTTCTTC. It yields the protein CASSPPAGANEQFF.

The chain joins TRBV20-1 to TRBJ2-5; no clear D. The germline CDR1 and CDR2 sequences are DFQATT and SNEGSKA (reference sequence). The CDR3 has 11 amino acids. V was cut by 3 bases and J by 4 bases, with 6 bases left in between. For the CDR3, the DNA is TGCAGTGCTAGTGGCGGAGAGACCCAGTACTTC. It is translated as CSASGGETQYF.

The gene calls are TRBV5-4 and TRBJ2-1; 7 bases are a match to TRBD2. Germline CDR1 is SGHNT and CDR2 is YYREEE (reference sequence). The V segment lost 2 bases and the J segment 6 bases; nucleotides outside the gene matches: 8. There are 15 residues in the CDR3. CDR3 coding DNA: TGTGCCAGCAGCTTAGGGCGGGAGCTCTTCAATGAGCAGTTCTTC. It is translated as CASSLGRELFNEQFF.

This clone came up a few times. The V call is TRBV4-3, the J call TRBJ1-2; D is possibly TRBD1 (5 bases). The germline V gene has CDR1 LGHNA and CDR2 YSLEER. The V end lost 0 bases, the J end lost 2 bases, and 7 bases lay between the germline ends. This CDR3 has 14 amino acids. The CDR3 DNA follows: TGCGCCAGCAGCCAAGATCCAGGGAACTATGGCTACACCTTC. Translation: CASSQDPGNYGYTF.

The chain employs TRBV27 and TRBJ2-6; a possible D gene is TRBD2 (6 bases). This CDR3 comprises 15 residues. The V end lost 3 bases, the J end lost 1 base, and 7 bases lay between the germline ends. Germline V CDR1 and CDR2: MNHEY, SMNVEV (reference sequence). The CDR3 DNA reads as TGTGCCAGCAGTTTCAGCGGGTCTGGGGCCAACGTCCTGACTTTC. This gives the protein CASSFSGSGANVLTF.